Below are 4 T cell receptor beta chains sequenced from a single sample in a study of shared clonotypes between healthy human individuals. The assay was immunoSEQ multiplex PCR, and TCRdb's table has in-frame clones only and misses some. Among about 1.9 million clones listed, roughly 93% were seen once. As defined, naive CD8 cells were CD45RO-negative and positively selected for CCR7, with terminally differentiated effector memory CD45RA+ cells excluded. Source material: naive CD8+ T cells from PBMCs. The source is a man aged 18 to 35 in good health. Some clones in this sample may be carry-over from other donors' samples.

The chain couples TRBV18 to TRBJ2-1; 8 nucleotides line up with TRBD2. V was clipped by 6 bases and J by 2 bases; unmatched bases: 6. Germline V lookup: CDR1 KGHSH, CDR2 LQKENI. CDR3 length: 15 amino acids. The CDR3 DNA is TGTGCCAGCTCTCCGAGCGGGAGAACCTACAATGAGCAGTTCTTC. Protein sequence: CASSPSGRTYNEQFF.

J is TRBJ2-1 and V is TRBV28; D call uncertain. Trimming shortened V by 2 bases and J by 0 bases, and 17 bases separated the two germline ends. In germline, CDR1 is MDHEN, CDR2 SYDVKM. The CDR3 covers 18 residues. In DNA, the CDR3 is TGTGCCAGCAGTTTACGCCCTATGGCCCTAAGCTCCTACAATGAGCAGTTCTTC. Translating it yields CASSLRPMALSSYNEQFF. Supplemented by reference TRBV28 and TRBJ2-1, the full variable domain reads DVKVTQSSRYLVKRTGEKVFLECVQDMDHENMFWYRQDPGLGLRLIYFSYDVKMKEKGDIPEGYSVSREKKERFSLILESASTNQTSMYLCASSLRPMALSSYNEQFFGPGTRLTVL.

On this clone itself: The same CDR3 also results from other DNA sequences found in this sample. The chain has TRBV7-9 and TRBJ1-1; D is possibly TRBD1 (5 bases). Germline assignment: CDR1 SEHNR and CDR2 FQNEAQ (reference sequence). This CDR3 has 12 amino acids. Trimming took 5 bases from V and 5 from J, leaving 9 bases between them. The CDR3 DNA follows: TGTGCCAGCAGCCCAGGGAGTACTGAAGCTTTCTTT. Residues: CASSPGSTEAFF.

V is TRBV7-8 and J is TRBJ2-3; D uncertain. Germline-derived CDR1 and CDR2 are SGHVS and FQNEAQ. The CDR3 is made up of 13 amino acids. V lost 3 bases and J 6 bases, leaving 10 bases between the germline ends. In nucleotides, the CDR3 is TGTGCCAGCAGCTTCCTACCTGGGGATACGCAGTATTTT. This sequence encodes CASSFLPGDTQYF.